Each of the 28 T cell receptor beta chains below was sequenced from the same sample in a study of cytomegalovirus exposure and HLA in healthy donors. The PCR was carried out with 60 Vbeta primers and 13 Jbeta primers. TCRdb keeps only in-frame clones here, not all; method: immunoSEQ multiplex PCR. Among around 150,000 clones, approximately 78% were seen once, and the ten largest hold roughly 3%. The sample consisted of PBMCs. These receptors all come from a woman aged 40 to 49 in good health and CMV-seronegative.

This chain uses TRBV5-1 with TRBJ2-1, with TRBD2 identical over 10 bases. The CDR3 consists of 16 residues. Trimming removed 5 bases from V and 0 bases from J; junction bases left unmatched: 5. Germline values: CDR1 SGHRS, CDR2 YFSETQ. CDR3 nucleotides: TGCGCCAGCAGGGAAGCGGGGGGGAGCTCCTACAATGAGCAGTTCTTC. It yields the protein CASREAGGSSYNEQFF.

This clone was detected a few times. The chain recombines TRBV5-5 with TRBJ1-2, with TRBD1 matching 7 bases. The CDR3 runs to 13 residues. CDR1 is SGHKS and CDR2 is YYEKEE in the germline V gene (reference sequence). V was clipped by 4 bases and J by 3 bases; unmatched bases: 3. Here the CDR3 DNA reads TGTGCCAGCAGCCAGGGACAGCACTATGGCTACACCTTC. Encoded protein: CASSQGQHYGYTF.

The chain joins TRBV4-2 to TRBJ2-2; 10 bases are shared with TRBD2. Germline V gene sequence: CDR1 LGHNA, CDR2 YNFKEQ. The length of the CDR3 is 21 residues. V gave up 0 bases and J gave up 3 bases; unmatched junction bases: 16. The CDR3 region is CASSQDLGGPAGGRYTGELFF. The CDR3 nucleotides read TGTGCCAGCAGCCAAGATCTTGGAGGGCCAGCGGGGGGGCGGTACACCGGGGAGCTGTTTTTT.

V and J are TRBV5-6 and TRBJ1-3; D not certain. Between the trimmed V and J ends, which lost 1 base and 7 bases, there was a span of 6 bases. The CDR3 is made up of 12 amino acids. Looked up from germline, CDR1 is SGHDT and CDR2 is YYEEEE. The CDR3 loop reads CASSLPGNTIYF. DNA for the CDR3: TGTGCCAGCAGCTTGCCCGGGAACACCATATATTTT. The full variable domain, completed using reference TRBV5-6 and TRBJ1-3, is DAGVTQSPTHLIKTRGQQVTLRCSPKSGHDTVSWYQQALGQGPQFIFQYYEEEERQRGNFPDRFSGHQFPNYSSELNVNALLLGDSALYLCASSLPGNTIYFGEGSWLTVV.

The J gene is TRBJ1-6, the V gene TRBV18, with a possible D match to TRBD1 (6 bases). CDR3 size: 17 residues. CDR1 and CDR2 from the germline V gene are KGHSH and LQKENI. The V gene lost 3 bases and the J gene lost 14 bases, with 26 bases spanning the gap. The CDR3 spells CASSPTPPGLGANTLHF. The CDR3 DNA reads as TGTGCCAGCTCACCTACCCCGCCAGGCCTGGGGGCAAACACCCTCCACTTT.

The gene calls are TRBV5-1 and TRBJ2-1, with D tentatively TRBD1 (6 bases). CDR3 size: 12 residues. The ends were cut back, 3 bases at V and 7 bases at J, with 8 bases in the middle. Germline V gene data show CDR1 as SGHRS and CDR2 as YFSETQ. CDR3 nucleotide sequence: TGCGCCAGCAGCTACAGGGAGAATGAGCAGTTCTTC. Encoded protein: CASSYRENEQFF. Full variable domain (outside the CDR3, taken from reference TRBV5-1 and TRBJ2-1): KAGVTQTPRYLIKTRGQQVTLSCSPISGHRSVSWYQQTPGQGLQFLFEYFSETQRNKGNFPGRFSGRQFSNSRSEMNVSTLELGDSALYLCASSYRENEQFFGPGTRLTVL.

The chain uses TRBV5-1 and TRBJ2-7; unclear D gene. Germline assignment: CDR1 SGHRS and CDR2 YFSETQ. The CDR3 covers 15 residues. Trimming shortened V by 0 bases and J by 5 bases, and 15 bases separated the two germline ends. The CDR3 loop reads CASSLGARSTNEQYF. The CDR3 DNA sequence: TGCGCCAGCAGCTTGGGGGCAAGGTCGACCAACGAGCAGTACTTC.

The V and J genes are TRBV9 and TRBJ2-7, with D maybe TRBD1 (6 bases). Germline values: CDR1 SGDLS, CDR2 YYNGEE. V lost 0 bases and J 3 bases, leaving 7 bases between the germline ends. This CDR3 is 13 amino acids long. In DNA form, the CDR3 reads TGTGCCAGCAGCGTAGGGGACAACTACGAGCAGTACTTC. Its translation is CASSVGDNYEQYF.

CDR3 sequence (DNA): TGTGCCAGCAGCTTTCTATGGGCAGGCGGGACTGAAGCTTTCTTT. Amino acid sequence: CASSFLWAGGTEAFF. The rearrangement links TRBV5-8 to TRBJ1-1; D unresolved. CDR3 length: 15 amino acids. Germline assignment: CDR1 SGHTS and CDR2 YDEGEE. V was shortened by 2 bases and J by 5 bases, with 16 bases between the two germline ends.

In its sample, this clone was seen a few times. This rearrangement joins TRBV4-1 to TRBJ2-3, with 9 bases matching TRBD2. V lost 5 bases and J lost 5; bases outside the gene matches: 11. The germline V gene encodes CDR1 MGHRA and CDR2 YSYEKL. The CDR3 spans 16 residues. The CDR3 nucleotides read TGCGCCAGCAGCAATCCCATGACTAGCGGAAAAGATACGCAGTATTTT. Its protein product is CASSNPMTSGKDTQYF.

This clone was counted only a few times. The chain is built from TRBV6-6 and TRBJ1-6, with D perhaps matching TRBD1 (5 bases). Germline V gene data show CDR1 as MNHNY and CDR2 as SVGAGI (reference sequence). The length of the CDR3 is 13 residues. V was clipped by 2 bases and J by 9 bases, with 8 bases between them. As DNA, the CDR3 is TGTGCCAGCAGTTACGGGGGAGGTTCACCCCTCCACTTT. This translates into CASSYGGGSPLHF.

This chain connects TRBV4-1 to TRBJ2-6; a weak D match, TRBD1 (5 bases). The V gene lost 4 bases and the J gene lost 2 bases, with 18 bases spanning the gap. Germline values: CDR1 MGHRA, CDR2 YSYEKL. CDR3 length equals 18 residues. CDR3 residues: CASSPLGQGRAGANVLTF. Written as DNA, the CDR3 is TGCGCCAGCAGCCCCCTGGGTCAGGGAAGAGCTGGGGCCAACGTCCTGACTTTC.

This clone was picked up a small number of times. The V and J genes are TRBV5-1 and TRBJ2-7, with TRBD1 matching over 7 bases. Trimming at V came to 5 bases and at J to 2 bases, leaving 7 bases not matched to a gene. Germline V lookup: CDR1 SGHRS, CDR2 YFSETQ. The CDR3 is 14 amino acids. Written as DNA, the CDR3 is TGCGCCAGCAGTCTCGGACAGGCCCCCTACGAGCAGTACTTC. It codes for CASSLGQAPYEQYF.

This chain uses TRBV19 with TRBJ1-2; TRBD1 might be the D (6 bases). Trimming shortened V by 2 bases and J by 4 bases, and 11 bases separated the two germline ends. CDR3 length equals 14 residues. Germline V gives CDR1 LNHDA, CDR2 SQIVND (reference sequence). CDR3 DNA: TGTGCCAGTAGTATACAGCAGGGGCCCTATGGCTACACCTTC. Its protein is CASSIQQGPYGYTF.

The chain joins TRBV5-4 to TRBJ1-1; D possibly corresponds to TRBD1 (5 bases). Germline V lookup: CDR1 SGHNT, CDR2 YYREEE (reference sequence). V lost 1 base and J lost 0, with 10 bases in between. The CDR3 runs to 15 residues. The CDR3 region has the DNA TGTGCCAGCAGCTTGCAGAAACAGGTGAACACTGAAGCTTTCTTT. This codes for CASSLQKQVNTEAFF.

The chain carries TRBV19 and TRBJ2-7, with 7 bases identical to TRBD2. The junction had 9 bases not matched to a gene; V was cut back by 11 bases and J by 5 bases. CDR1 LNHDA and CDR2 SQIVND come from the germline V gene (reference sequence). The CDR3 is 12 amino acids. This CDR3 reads CAPSSGSHEQYF. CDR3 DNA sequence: TGTGCCCCTAGTAGCGGGTCTCACGAGCAGTACTTC.

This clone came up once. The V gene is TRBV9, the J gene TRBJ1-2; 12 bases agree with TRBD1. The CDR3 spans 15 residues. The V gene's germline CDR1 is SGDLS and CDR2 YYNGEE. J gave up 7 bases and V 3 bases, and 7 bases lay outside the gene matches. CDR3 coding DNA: TGTGCCAGCAGCGGCAGGGACAGGGGGCGTATTGGCTACACCTTC. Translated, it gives CASSGRDRGRIGYTF.

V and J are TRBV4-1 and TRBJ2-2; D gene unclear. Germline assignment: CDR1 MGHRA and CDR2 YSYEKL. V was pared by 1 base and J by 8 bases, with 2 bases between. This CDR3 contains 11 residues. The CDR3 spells CASSQAGELFF. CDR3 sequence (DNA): TGCGCCAGCAGCCAAGCTGGGGAGCTGTTTTTT.

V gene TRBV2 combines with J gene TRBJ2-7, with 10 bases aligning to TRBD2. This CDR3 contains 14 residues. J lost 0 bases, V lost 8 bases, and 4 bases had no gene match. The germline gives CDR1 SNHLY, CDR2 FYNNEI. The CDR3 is CASGGLAVSYEQYF. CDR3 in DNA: TGTGCCAGCGGCGGACTAGCGGTCTCCTACGAGCAGTACTTC.

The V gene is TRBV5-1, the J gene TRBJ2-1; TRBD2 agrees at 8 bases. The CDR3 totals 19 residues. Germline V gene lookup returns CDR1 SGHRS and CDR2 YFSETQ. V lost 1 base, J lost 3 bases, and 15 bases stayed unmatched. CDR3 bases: TGCGCCAGCAGCTTGCCTGTGGCGGGGGGAGCCGCCGACTACAATGAGCAGTTCTTC. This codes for CASSLPVAGGAADYNEQFF.

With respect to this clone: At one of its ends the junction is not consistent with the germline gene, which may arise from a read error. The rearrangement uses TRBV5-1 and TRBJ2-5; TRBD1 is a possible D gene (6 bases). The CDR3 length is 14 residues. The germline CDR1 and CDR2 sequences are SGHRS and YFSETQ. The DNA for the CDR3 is TGCGCCAGCAGCTTGGGGTCGGGACAAGAGACCCAGCACTTC. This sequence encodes CASSLGSGQETQHF.

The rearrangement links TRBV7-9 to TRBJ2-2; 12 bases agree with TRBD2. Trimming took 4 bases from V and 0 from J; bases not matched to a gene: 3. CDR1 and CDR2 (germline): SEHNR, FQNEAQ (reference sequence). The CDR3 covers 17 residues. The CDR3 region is CASSSTSGGSNTGELFF. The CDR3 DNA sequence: TGTGCCAGCAGCTCGACTAGCGGGGGCTCGAACACCGGGGAGCTGTTTTTT.

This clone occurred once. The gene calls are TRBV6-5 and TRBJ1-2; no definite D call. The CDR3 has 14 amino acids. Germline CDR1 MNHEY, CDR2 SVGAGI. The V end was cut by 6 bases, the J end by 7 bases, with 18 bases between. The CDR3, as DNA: TGTGCCAGCAGGGAAGACACGTCCAGGCGTGGCTACACCTTC. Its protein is CASREDTSRRGYTF.

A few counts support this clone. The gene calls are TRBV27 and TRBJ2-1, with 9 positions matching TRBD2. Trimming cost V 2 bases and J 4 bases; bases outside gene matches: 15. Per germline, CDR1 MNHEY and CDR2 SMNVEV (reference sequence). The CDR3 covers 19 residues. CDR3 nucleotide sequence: TGTGCCAGCAGTTTAGAGCTTAGTCGGCGGGGGGGGCTTTACAATGAGCAGTTCTTC. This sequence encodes CASSLELSRRGGLYNEQFF.

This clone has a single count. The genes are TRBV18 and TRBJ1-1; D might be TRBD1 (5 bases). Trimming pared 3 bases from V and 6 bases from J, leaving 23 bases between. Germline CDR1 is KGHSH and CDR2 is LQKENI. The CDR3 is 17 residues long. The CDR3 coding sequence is TGTGCCAGCTCACCGGTTGCGTCACCCACAGGATGGGCTGAAGCTTTCTTT. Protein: CASSPVASPTGWAEAFF.

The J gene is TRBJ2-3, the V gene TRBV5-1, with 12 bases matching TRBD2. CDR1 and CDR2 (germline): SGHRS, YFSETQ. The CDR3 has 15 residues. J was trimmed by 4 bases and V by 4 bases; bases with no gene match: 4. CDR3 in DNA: TGCGCCAGCAGCCTAGCGGGGGGGCCATCAGATACGCAGTATTTT. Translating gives CASSLAGGPSDTQYF.

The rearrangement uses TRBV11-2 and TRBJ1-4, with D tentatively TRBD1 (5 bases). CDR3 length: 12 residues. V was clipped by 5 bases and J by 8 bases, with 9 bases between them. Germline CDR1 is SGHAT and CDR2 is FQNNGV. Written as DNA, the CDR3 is TGTGCCAGCAGCCCAGACAGAGAAAAACTGTTTTTT. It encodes CASSPDREKLFF.

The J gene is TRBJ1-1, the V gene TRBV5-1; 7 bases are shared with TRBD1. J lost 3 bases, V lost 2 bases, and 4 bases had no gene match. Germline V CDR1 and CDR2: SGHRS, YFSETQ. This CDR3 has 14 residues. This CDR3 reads CASSLLGTDTEAFF. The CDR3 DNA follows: TGCGCCAGCAGCTTACTCGGGACAGACACTGAAGCTTTCTTT.